A single sample is the source of the 10 T cell receptor beta chains below, sequenced in a study of cytotoxic CD8 clonotypes in ibrutinib-treated CLL. The repertoire was sequenced with immunoSEQ multiplex PCR; TCRdb's copy has only in-frame clones and lacks some. Of fewer than 80,000 clones listed, roughly 57% were seen once; the top ten hold roughly 14%. The sample was PBMCs, taken after 12 months of ibrutinib treatment. These receptors all come from a human donor with chronic lymphocytic leukemia.

This clone was seen more than once but under ten times. The chain is built from TRBV5-1 and TRBJ2-2; 9 bases fit TRBD2. The CDR3 totals 16 residues. J lost 7 bases, V lost 0 bases, and 7 bases had no gene match. Germline loops: CDR1 SGHRS, CDR2 YFSETQ. The CDR3 DNA reads as TGCGCCAGCAGCTTGGTTGCGGGAGGGCCGGTCGGGGAGCTGTTTTTT. Translated: CASSLVAGGPVGELFF.

The chain combines TRBV19 with TRBJ1-6; D gene uncertain. Germline CDR1 is LNHDA and CDR2 is SQIVND (reference sequence). The CDR3 contains 11 residues. V lost 10 bases and J lost 5, with 6 bases in between. The CDR3 region has the DNA TGTGCCACGGCGAATAATTCACCCCTCCACTTT. This codes for CATANNSPLHF.

The V and J genes are TRBV5-6 and TRBJ2-7, with a tentative D call TRBD2 (7 bases). This CDR3 region has 18 residues. V shed 2 bases and J shed 6 bases, with 27 bases lying between them. Germline CDR1 SGHDT, CDR2 YYEEEE. The CDR3 bases are TGTGCCAGCAGCTTACAGGGTAGCGTATGGTTAGGGGGGGGCGAGCAGTACGTC. It is translated as CASSLQGSVWLGGGEQYV.

The rearrangement uses TRBV7-6 and TRBJ2-3, with a tentative D call TRBD1 (6 bases). Germline CDR1 reads SGHVS; CDR2 reads FNYEAQ. The CDR3 runs 15 residues. Trimming removed 5 bases at V and 4 bases at J, with 16 bases between. CDR3 DNA sequence: TGTGCCAGCAGCCCCTACGCCAGGGGCCCAGATACGCAGTATTTT. Protein: CASSPYARGPDTQYF.

The chain combines TRBV7-2 with TRBJ2-1; TRBD1 matches at 10 bases. There are 16 residues in the CDR3. CDR1 is SGHTA and CDR2 is FQGNSA in the germline V gene. V was pared by 6 bases and J by 5 bases, with 10 bases of the junction left unmatched. The CDR3 DNA reads as TGTGCCAGCAGAATCGCCGGGACAGGGGTGAACAATGAGCAGTTCTTC. Its translation: CASRIAGTGVNNEQFF.

The chain links TRBV10-3 to TRBJ2-4; TRBD2 agrees at 10 bases. CDR1 and CDR2 from the germline V gene are ENHRY and SYGVKD. Trimming at V came to 8 bases and at J to 7 bases, leaving 8 bases not matched to a gene. The CDR3 covers 14 residues. The CDR3 nucleotides read TGTGCCATCTCGGCTAGCGGGAGATTGAACATTCAGTACTTC. As protein: CAISASGRLNIQYF.

This chain connects TRBV1 to TRBJ2-1; the tabulated D call, TRBD2, remains unverified against the DNA. TRBV1 is a pseudogene segment. This CDR3 contains 13 residues. The CDR3 sequence is CTSTELAGGEQFF. The CDR3 region has the DNA TGCACCTCGACGGAACTAGCGGGGGGGGAGCAGTTCTTC.

This sequence joins TRBV28 and TRBJ2-7; D is ambiguous. The CDR3 is made up of 14 amino acids. V was clipped by 1 base and J by 6 bases, with 13 bases between them. The germline V gene has CDR1 MDHEN and CDR2 SYDVKM. The CDR3 DNA sequence: TGTGCCAGCAGTTTATACGTCTCGTCGGGCGAGCAGTACTTC. It specifies CASSLYVSSGEQYF.

The J gene is TRBJ1-5, the V gene TRBV6-6; no definite D call. The CDR3 contains 14 residues. Germline-derived CDR1 and CDR2 are MNHNY and SVGAGI (reference sequence). Trimming pared 0 bases from V and 12 bases from J, leaving 15 bases between. CDR3 residues: CASSYSSISVDQHF. CDR3 coding DNA: TGTGCCAGCAGTTACTCGTCTATTTCAGTGGACCAGCATTTT.

V and J are TRBV5-1 and TRBJ1-5, with 11 positions matching TRBD1. Germline V gene data show CDR1 as SGHRS and CDR2 as YFSETQ. Trimming cost V 0 bases and J 6 bases; bases outside gene matches: 2. This CDR3 spans 15 amino acids. The CDR3 DNA reads as TGCGCCAGCAGCTTGGATGGGACAGGGGGTCAGCCCCAGCATTTT. Translation: CASSLDGTGGQPQHF. The whole variable domain, remainder taken from reference TRBV5-1 and TRBJ1-5, is KAGVTQTPRYLIKTRGQQVTLSCSPISGHRSVSWYQQTPGQGLQFLFEYFSETQRNKGNFPGRFSGRQFSNSRSEMNVSTLELGDSALYLCASSLDGTGGQPQHFGDGTRLSIL.